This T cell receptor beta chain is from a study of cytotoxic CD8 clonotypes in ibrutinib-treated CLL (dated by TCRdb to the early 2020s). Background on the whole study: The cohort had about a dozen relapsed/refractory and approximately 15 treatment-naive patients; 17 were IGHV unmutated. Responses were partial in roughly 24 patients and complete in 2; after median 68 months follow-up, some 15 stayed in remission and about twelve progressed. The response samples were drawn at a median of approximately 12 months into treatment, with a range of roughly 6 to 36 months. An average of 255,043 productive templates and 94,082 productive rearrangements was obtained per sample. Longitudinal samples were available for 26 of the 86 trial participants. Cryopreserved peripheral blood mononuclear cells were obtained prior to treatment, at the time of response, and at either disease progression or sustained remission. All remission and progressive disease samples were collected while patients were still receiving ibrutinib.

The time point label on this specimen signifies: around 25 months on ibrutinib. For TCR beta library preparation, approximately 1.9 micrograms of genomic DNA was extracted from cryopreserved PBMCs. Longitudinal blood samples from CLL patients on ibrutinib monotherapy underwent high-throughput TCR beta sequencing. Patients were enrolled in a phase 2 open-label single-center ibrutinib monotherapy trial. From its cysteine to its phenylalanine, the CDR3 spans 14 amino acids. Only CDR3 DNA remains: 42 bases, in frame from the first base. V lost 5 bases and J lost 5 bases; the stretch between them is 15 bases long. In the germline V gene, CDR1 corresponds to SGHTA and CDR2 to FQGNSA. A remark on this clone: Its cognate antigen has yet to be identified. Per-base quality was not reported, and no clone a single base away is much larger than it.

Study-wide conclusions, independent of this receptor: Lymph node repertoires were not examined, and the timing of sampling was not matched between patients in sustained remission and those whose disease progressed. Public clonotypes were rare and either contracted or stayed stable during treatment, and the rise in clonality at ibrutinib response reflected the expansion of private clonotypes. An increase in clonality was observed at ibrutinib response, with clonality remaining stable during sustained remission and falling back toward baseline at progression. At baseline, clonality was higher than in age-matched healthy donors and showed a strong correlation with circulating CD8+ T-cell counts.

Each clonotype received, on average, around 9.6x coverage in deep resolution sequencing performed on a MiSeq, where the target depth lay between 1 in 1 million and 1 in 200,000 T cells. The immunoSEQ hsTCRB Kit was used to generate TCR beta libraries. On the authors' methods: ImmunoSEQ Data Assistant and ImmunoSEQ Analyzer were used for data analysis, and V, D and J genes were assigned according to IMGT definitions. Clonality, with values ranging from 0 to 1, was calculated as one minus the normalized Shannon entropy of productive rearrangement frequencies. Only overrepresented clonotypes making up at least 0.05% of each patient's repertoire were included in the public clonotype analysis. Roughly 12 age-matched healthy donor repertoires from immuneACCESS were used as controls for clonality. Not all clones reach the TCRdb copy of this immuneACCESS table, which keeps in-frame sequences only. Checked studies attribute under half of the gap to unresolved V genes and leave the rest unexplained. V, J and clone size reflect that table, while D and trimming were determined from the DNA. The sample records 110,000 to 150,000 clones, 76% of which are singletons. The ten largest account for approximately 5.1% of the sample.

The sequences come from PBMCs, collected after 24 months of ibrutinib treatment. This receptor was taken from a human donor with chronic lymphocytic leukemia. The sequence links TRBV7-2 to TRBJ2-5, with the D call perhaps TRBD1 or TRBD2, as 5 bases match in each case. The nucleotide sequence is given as TGTGCCAGCAGCCGTACTCGGGGCGTGGAGACCCAGTACTTC. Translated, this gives CASSRTRGVETQYF.